This TCR beta chain was documented in a study of shared clonotypes between healthy human individuals. Overall study context: CD4 naive and memory got three plates each, CD8 naive two, CD8 memory one.

Positive CCR7 selection of CD45RO-negative cells yielded the naive CD8 cells, and terminally differentiated effector memory CD45RA+ cells were excluded. Repertoires were generated with immunoSEQ multiplex PCR, while TCRdb's copy carries only in-frame clones and drops some. The repertoire holds roughly 600,000 clones, 98% seen once, with 0.3% in the top ten. The specimen was naive CD8+ T cells sorted from blood. The receptor comes from a man between 25 and 39 years old in good health.

The CDR3 DNA follows: TGCAGTGCTTACGGAAACACCATATATTTT. Translated, it gives CSAYGNTIYF. The V call is TRBV20-1, the J call TRBJ1-3; no firm D call. V dropped 5 bases and J dropped 4 bases, with 3 bases sitting between them. The CDR3 runs to 10 residues. Germline CDR1 and CDR2: DFQATT and SNEGSKA (reference sequence).